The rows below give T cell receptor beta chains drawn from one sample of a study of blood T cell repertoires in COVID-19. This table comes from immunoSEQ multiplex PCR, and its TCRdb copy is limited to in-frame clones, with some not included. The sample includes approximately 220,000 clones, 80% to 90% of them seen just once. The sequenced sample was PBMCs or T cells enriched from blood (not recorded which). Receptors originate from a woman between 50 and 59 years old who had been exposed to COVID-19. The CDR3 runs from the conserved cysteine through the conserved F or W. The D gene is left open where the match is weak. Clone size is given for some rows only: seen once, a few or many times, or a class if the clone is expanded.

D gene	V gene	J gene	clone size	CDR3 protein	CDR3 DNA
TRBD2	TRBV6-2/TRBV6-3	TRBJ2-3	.	CASSYLAGGSDTQYF	TGTGCCAGCAGTTACTTAGCGGGGGGGTCAGATACGCAGTATTTT
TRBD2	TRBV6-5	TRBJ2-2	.	CASSLAGGPVGELFF	TGTGCCAGCAGTTTGGCGGGGGGGCCGGTCGGGGAGCTGTTTTTT
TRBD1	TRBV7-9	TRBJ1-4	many	CASSHTTGTGGEKLFF	TGTGCCAGCAGCCACACAACCGGGACAGGGGGTGAAAAACTGTTTTTT
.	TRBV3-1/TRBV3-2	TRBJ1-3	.	CASSQVQFGQTDTIYF	TGTGCCAGCAGCCAAGTCCAATTTGGGCAGACGGACACCATATATTTT
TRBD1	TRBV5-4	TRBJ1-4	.	CASSLRTGGGEKLFF	TGTGCCAGCAGCTTGAGGACAGGGGGCGGTGAAAAACTGTTTTTT
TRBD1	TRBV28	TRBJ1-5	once	CASSTTGGGNQPQHF	TGTGCCAGCAGTACGACAGGGGGTGGCAATCAGCCCCAGCATTTT
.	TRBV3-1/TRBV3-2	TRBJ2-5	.	CASSRSGLRGETQYF	TGTGCCAGCAGCCGTTCGGGACTCCGAGGGGAGACCCAGTACTTC
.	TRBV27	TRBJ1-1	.	CASSFGGANTEAFF	TGTGCCAGCAGCTTTGGGGGGGCCAACACTGAAGCTTTCTTT
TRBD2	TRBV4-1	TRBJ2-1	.	CASSQGRGSGGANNEQFF	TGCGCCAGCAGCCAAGGCCGGGGTAGCGGGGGGGCTAACAATGAGCAGTTCTTC
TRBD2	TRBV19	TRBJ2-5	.	CASSIIFGGGAVGETQYF	TGTGCCAGTAGTATAATCTTTGGCGGGGGGGCGGTCGGCGAGACCCAGTACTTC
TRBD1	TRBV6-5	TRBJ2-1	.	CASSYSGQGLNEQFF	TGTGCCAGCAGTTACTCGGGACAGGGTCTCAATGAGCAGTTCTTC
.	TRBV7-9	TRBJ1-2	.	CASSSTNGQNGYTF	TGTGCCAGCAGCTCCACGAATGGGCAGAATGGCTACACCTTC
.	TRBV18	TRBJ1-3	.	CASSLGSSGNTIYF	TGTGCCAGCTCACTCGGGAGCTCTGGAAACACCATATATTTT
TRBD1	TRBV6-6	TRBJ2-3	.	CASSHRDRVTDTQYF	TGTGCCAGCAGCCACCGGGACAGGGTTACAGATACGCAGTATTTT
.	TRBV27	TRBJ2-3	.	CASSFYRTRTDTQYF	TGTGCCAGCAGTTTTTACAGGACCCGCACAGATACGCAGTATTTT
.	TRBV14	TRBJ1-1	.	CASSLLTENTEAFF	TGTGCCAGCAGCCTTCTGACAGAGAACACTGAAGCTTTCTTT
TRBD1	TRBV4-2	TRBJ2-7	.	CASAPGTGISYEQYF	TGTGCCAGCGCCCCCGGGACAGGGATCTCCTACGAGCAGTACTTC
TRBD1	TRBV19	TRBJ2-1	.	CASSTGPRQGTYNEQFF	TGTGCCAGTAGTACCGGCCCTCGACAGGGGACCTACAATGAGCAGTTCTTC
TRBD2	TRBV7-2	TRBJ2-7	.	CASSHLAGGPLEQYF	TGTGCCAGCAGCCACCTAGCGGGGGGGCCCCTCGAGCAGTACTTC
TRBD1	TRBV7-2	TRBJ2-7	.	CASSTDRGFREQYF	TGTGCCAGCAGCACAGACAGGGGGTTCCGGGAGCAGTACTTC
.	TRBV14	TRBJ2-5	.	CASSQGLAGKETQYF	TGTGCCAGCAGCCAAGGGTTGGCAGGGAAGGAGACCCAGTACTTC
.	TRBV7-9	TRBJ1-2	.	CASSVTGGGYTF	TGTGCCAGCAGCGTCACAGGAGGGGGCTACACCTTC
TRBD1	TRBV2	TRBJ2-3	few	CASRPGQPSDTQYF	TGTGCCAGCAGGCCGGGACAGCCTTCAGATACGCAGTATTTT
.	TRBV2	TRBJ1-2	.	CASSEEKGYGYTF	TGTGCCAGCAGTGAAGAAAAGGGGTATGGCTACACCTTC
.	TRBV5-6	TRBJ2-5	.	CASSLVQGEETQYF	TGTGCCAGCAGCTTAGTACAGGGTGAAGAGACCCAGTACTTC
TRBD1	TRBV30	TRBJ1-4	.	CAWSNLDRRYEKLFF	TGTGCCTGGAGCAACTTGGACAGGAGATATGAAAAACTGTTTTTT
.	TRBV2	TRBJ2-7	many	CASSAGILGGYEQYF	TGTGCCAGCAGTGCCGGTATATTGGGGGGCTACGAGCAGTACTTC
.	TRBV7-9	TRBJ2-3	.	CASSFDSGYTDTQYF	TGTGCCAGCAGCTTTGATAGCGGTTACACAGATACGCAGTATTTT